Listed here are 29 T cell receptor beta chains from one sample, sequenced in a study of shared clonotypes between healthy human individuals. Some clones are missing from TCRdb's copy, which holds only in-frame ones; the method was immunoSEQ multiplex PCR. Of 490,000 or so clones in the sample, roughly 85% were seen once. The sequenced sample consisted of PBMCs. All receptors derive from a woman aged 40-49 years in good health. Some clones in this sample may be carry-over from other donors' samples.

This clone was observed at least ten times. The rearrangement links TRBV4-2 to TRBJ2-5; the D is unclear. CDR1 and CDR2 from the germline V gene are LGHNA and YNFKEQ. This CDR3 spans 15 amino acids. Trimming left V 1 base short and J 2 bases short, with 11 bases between. DNA of the CDR3: TGTGCCAGCAGCCAAGGACCGCTAAAACAAGAGACCCAGTACTTC. As protein: CASSQGPLKQETQYF.

The rearrangement joins TRBV29-1 to TRBJ2-1, with 9 bases identical to TRBD1. In germline, CDR1 is SQVTM, CDR2 ANQGSEA. Trimming at V came to 7 bases and at J to 8 bases, leaving 6 bases not matched to a gene. This CDR3 has 12 amino acids. CDR3 coding DNA: TGCAGCGGGGAATGGGACAGGGATGAGCAGTTCTTC. It is translated as CSGEWDRDEQFF.

The rearrangement links TRBV5-1 to TRBJ1-4; D is possibly TRBD1 (6 bases). With 5 bases removed from V and 4 bases from J, the gap between germline ends came to 15 bases. The germline V gene has CDR1 SGHRS and CDR2 YFSETQ. The CDR3 runs to 15 residues. CDR3 loop: CASSDTQGINEKLFF. CDR3 DNA sequence: TGCGCCAGCAGTGACACACAGGGAATTAATGAAAAACTGTTTTTT. Full variable domain (missing parts from reference TRBV5-1 and TRBJ1-4): KAGVTQTPRYLIKTRGQQVTLSCSPISGHRSVSWYQQTPGQGLQFLFEYFSETQRNKGNFPGRFSGRQFSNSRSEMNVSTLELGDSALYLCASSDTQGINEKLFFGSGTQLSVL.

This clone was counted a few times. This chain joins TRBV19 and TRBJ2-2; D is ambiguous. The CDR3 totals 14 residues. Trimming left V 6 bases short and J 1 base short, with 9 bases between. Germline V gene sequence: CDR1 LNHDA, CDR2 SQIVND (reference sequence). The CDR3 DNA sequence: TGTGCCAGTAGAGATAGAGTGAACACCGGGGAGCTGTTTTTT. It is translated as CASRDRVNTGELFF.

CDR3 bases: TGTGCCAGCAGCGTAGGACAGGGCTATGGCTACACCTTC. Protein product: CASSVGQGYGYTF. V gene TRBV9 combines with J gene TRBJ1-2; TRBD1 matches 7 bases. CDR3 size: 13 residues. The trim removed 0 bases at V and 4 bases at J, leaving 0 bases unmatched. The germline gives CDR1 SGDLS, CDR2 YYNGEE.

J is TRBJ2-1 and V is TRBV7-9, with D unresolved. Germline V gives CDR1 SEHNR, CDR2 FQNEAQ (reference sequence). V lost 3 bases, J lost 3 bases, and 15 bases lay in between. CDR3 length: 16 amino acids. CDR3 in DNA: TGTGCCAGCAGCTTCTCGGACCACCCTAACTACAATGAGCAGTTCTTC. Translated, it gives CASSFSDHPNYNEQFF.

The chain carries TRBV5-5 and TRBJ1-2; the D gene is possibly TRBD1 (6 bases). The V gene's germline CDR1 is SGHKS and CDR2 YYEKEE (reference sequence). V lost 2 bases to trimming and J lost 5 bases, with 19 bases between them. CDR3 length: 16 residues. The CDR3 DNA is TGTGCCAGCAGCTTATCTGGGGACACGGGCGAGTATGGCTACACCTTC. Encoded protein: CASSLSGDTGEYGYTF.

Only one count was recorded for this clone. This chain uses TRBV11-2 with TRBJ2-1; 10 nucleotides align to TRBD2. CDR1 SGHAT and CDR2 FQNNGV come from the germline V gene. J was trimmed by 15 bases and V by 6 bases; bases with no gene match: 8. This CDR3 contains 12 residues. The CDR3 region has the DNA TGTGCCAGCAGTCTACCGGGACTAGCGTCGTTCTTC. Translated, it gives CASSLPGLASFF. The complete variable domain, with remaining parts taken from reference TRBV11-2 and TRBJ2-1, reads EAGVAQSPRYKIIEKRQSVAFWCNPISGHATLYWYQQILGQGPKLLIQFQNNGVVDDSQLPKDRFSAERLKGVDSTLKIQPAKLEDSAVYLCASSLPGLASFFGPGTRLTVL.

The V call is TRBV19, the J call TRBJ1-1, with TRBD1 matching 7 bases. V gave up 7 bases and J gave up 8 bases; unmatched junction bases: 13. This CDR3 contains 14 residues. CDR1 LNHDA and CDR2 SQIVND come from the germline V gene (reference sequence). CDR3 sequence: CASTRPDRSGEAFF. CDR3 DNA sequence: TGTGCCAGTACCAGACCGGACAGGTCGGGAGAAGCTTTCTTT.

The chain uses TRBV5-1 and TRBJ1-1, with D possibly TRBD1 on 5 matching bases. Trimming took 4 bases from V and 5 from J, leaving 15 bases between them. This CDR3 is 14 amino acids long. Germline CDR1 SGHRS, CDR2 YFSETQ. CDR3 residues: CASSPEGRGTEAFF. CDR3 nucleotides: TGCGCCAGCAGCCCGGAGGGCCGGGGGACTGAAGCTTTCTTT.

In its sample, this clone was seen a few times. This rearrangement joins TRBV6-4 to TRBJ2-1, with D perhaps TRBD2 (6 bases). This CDR3 spans 14 amino acids. The V end lost 2 bases, the J end lost 6 bases, and 11 bases lay between the germline ends. CDR1 and CDR2 (germline): MRHNA, SNTAGT. In DNA form, the CDR3 reads TGTGCCAGCAGTGACGGGGACTCATCCAATGAGCAGTTCTTC. It specifies CASSDGDSSNEQFF.

The chain joins TRBV5-1 to TRBJ1-1; maybe TRBD1 (5 bases). V was shortened by 4 bases and J by 0 bases, with 10 bases between the two germline ends. Per germline, CDR1 SGHRS and CDR2 YFSETQ. The CDR3 covers 14 residues. The CDR3 reads CASSIGVMNTEAFF. The CDR3 region has the DNA TGCGCCAGCAGCATAGGGGTCATGAACACTGAAGCTTTCTTT.

The V gene is TRBV6-1, the J gene TRBJ1-6, with unresolved D. V was clipped by 3 bases and J by 12 bases, with 9 bases between them. The CDR3 consists of 12 residues. Per germline, CDR1 MNHNS and CDR2 SASEGT. The chain's CDR3 is CASSDVTGPLHF. CDR3 bases: TGTGCCAGCAGTGACGTGACCGGACCCCTCCACTTT.

Notes on this clone: One base separates it from a far larger clone, so it is likely a read error. Within the sample, other DNA sequences also encode this same CDR3. The rearrangement joins TRBV6-1 to TRBJ2-5; TRBD1 is a possible D gene (5 bases). Germline assignment: CDR1 MNHNS and CDR2 SASEGT. V was clipped by 3 bases and J by 5 bases, with 10 bases between them. The CDR3 contains 13 residues. The CDR3, as DNA: TGTGCCAGCAGTGACAGGGTTAGGGAGACCCAGTACTTC. Translating gives CASSDRVRETQYF.

This chain uses TRBV30 with TRBJ2-7; possibly TRBD1 for D (6 bases). Germline V gene sequence: CDR1 GTSNPN, CDR2 SVGIG (reference sequence). Trimming stripped 1 base from V and 1 base from J, with 11 bases between. This CDR3 region has 14 residues. The CDR3 region is CAWSDDRISYEQYF. In DNA, the CDR3 is TGTGCCTGGAGTGACGACAGGATATCCTACGAGCAGTACTTC.

The rearrangement joins TRBV11-1 to TRBJ1-2, with D unclear. Between the trimmed V and J ends, which lost 2 bases and 4 bases, there was a span of 14 bases. The CDR3 spans 15 residues. Germline V lookup: CDR1 SGHAT, CDR2 FQDESV (reference sequence). CDR3 residues: CASSLLRGSFYGYTF. CDR3 sequence (DNA): TGTGCCAGCAGCTTACTACGAGGGTCTTTCTATGGCTACACCTTC.

The rearrangement links TRBV10-3 to TRBJ1-2; no clear D gene. V lost 7 bases and J 5 bases, leaving 17 bases between the germline ends. The CDR3 totals 14 residues. The germline V gene has CDR1 ENHRY and CDR2 SYGVKD. The CDR3 is CAITSGPTKYGYTF. The CDR3 DNA reads TGTGCCATCACCTCTGGACCGACAAAATATGGCTACACCTTC.

As DNA, the CDR3 is TGTGCCAGCAGCTTACCTAGCGGGAGTAGGCATGAGCAGTTCTTC. As protein: CASSLPSGSRHEQFF. This chain uses TRBV28 with TRBJ2-1; 10 bases agree with TRBD2. Germline V gene lookup returns CDR1 MDHEN and CDR2 SYDVKM. Germline trimming cut 6 bases from V and 8 bases from J; bases unmatched to any gene: 10. The CDR3 consists of 15 residues.

The chain is built from TRBV10-3 and TRBJ2-1; no firm D call. Germline V lookup: CDR1 ENHRY, CDR2 SYGVKD. This CDR3 has 11 residues. Trimming shortened V by 4 bases and J by 8 bases, and 6 bases separated the two germline ends. In nucleotides, the CDR3 is TGTGCCATCAGTGTAAGGGATGAGCAGTTCTTC. It codes for CAISVRDEQFF.

J is TRBJ1-3 and V is TRBV29-1; D might be TRBD1 (5 bases). The CDR3 extends over 12 amino acids. The germline V and J ends were trimmed by 5 bases and 4 bases, with 9 bases remaining between them. CDR1 SQVTM and CDR2 ANQGSEA come from the germline V gene. Written as DNA, the CDR3 is TGCAGCGTTCGGGGGTCCGGAAACACCATATATTTT. It codes for CSVRGSGNTIYF.

This chain links TRBV6-5 with TRBJ2-3; TRBD2 matches at 14 bases. Trimming took 2 bases from V and 5 from J; bases not matched to a gene: 3. Looked up from germline, CDR1 is MNHEY and CDR2 is SVGAGI. The CDR3 runs to 16 residues. CDR3 in DNA: TGTGCCAGCAGTTACGGGACTAGCGGGAGTATAGATACGCAGTATTTT. The encoded protein is CASSYGTSGSIDTQYF.

The chain links TRBV6-1 to TRBJ2-7; a weak D match, TRBD1 (5 bases). The CDR3 length is 14 residues. The ends were cut back, 1 base at V and 1 base at J, with 8 bases in the middle. CDR1 is MNHNS and CDR2 is SASEGT in the germline V gene. The CDR3, as DNA: TGTGCCAGCAGTGAAGGGGGCAGGTCCTACGAGCAGTACTTC. Protein product: CASSEGGRSYEQYF.

Note on this clone: The same CDR3 also results from other DNA sequences found in this sample. The chain carries TRBV27 and TRBJ2-5, with 15 bases that match TRBD2. The germline CDR1 and CDR2 sequences are MNHEY and SMNVEV (reference sequence). The CDR3 runs to 16 residues. V shed 5 bases and J 4 bases; nucleotides not matched to a gene: 5. This CDR3 reads CASSQGLAGGRETQYF. The CDR3 DNA reads TGTGCCAGCAGTCAGGGACTAGCGGGAGGTCGAGAGACCCAGTACTTC.

A remark on this clone: The junction and the germline gene differ at one end; a read error may be behind it. Other DNA sequences in this specimen translate into the identical CDR3. V gene TRBV7-2 combines with J gene TRBJ2-3; TRBD2 agrees at 10 bases. Germline V gives CDR1 SGHTA, CDR2 FQGNSA. The CDR3 totals 13 residues. CDR3 residues: CASSLAGADTQYF. DNA of the CDR3: TGTGCCAGCAGCCTAGCGGGAGCAGATACGCAGTATTTT.

The chain uses TRBV27 and TRBJ2-1; 7 bases fit TRBD2. After removal of 6 bases from V and 7 bases from J, the junction contained 21 bases not matched to a gene. CDR3 length: 18 amino acids. Germline V gene lookup returns CDR1 MNHEY and CDR2 SMNVEV (reference sequence). CDR3 bases: TGTGCCAGCAGCCCCTCTCCTACAGCGGGAACGACGGGGAATGAGCAGTTCTTC. This codes for CASSPSPTAGTTGNEQFF.

This clone appeared a few times. V gene TRBV19 combines with J gene TRBJ2-3, with D perhaps TRBD2 (6 bases). V lost 6 bases to trimming and J lost 3 bases, with 13 bases between them. Looked up from germline, CDR1 is LNHDA and CDR2 is SQIVND (reference sequence). The CDR3 spans 14 residues. The CDR3 DNA is TGTGCCAGTAGATCCCCGGGACTTACAGATACGCAGTATTTT. It codes for CASRSPGLTDTQYF.

The gene calls are TRBV11-3 and TRBJ2-7; 8 bases are shared with TRBD2. Germline CDR1 is SGHNT and CDR2 is YENEEA. The CDR3 is 15 amino acids. The J segment lost 3 bases and the V segment lost 1 base, leaving 5 bases of the junction unmatched. CDR3: CASSLGPAGVYEQYF. For the CDR3, the DNA is TGTGCCAGCAGCTTAGGTCCAGCGGGAGTCTACGAGCAGTACTTC. The full variable domain, with the rest looked up from reference TRBV11-3 and TRBJ2-7, is EAGVVQSPRYKIIEKKQPVAFWCNPISGHNTLYWYLQNLGQGPELLIRYENEEAVDDSQLPKDRFSAERLKGVDSTLKIQPAELGDSAVYLCASSLGPAGVYEQYFGPGTRLTVT.

The rearrangement joins TRBV21-1 to TRBJ2-3; the table's D call, TRBD1, has no DNA check behind it. TRBV21-1 represents a pseudogene. The CDR3 has 18 amino acids. This CDR3 reads CASSRESDRGKITDTQYF. CDR3 sequence (DNA): TGTGCCAGCAGCCGCGAAAGTGACAGGGGGAAGATCACAGATACGCAGTATTTT.

This rearrangement joins TRBV30 to TRBJ1-2; D is perhaps TRBD1 (6 bases). V gave up 7 bases and J gave up 5 bases, with 14 bases separating them. Germline V lookup: CDR1 GTSNPN, CDR2 SVGIG (reference sequence). The CDR3 contains 12 residues. The CDR3 coding sequence is TGTGCCTACCAAACAGGGAGGTATGGCTACACCTTC. It yields the protein CAYQTGRYGYTF.